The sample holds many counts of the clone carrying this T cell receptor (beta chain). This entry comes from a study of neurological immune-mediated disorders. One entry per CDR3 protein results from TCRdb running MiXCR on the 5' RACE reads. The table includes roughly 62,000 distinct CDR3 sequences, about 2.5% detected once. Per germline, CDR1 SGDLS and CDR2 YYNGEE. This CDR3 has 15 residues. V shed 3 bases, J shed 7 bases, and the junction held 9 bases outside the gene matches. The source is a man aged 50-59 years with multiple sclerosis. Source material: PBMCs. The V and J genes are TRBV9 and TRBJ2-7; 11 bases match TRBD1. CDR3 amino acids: CASSAGGQGGREQYF. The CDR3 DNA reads TGTGCCAGCAGCGCCGGGGGACAGGGGGGTCGGGAGCAGTACTTC.